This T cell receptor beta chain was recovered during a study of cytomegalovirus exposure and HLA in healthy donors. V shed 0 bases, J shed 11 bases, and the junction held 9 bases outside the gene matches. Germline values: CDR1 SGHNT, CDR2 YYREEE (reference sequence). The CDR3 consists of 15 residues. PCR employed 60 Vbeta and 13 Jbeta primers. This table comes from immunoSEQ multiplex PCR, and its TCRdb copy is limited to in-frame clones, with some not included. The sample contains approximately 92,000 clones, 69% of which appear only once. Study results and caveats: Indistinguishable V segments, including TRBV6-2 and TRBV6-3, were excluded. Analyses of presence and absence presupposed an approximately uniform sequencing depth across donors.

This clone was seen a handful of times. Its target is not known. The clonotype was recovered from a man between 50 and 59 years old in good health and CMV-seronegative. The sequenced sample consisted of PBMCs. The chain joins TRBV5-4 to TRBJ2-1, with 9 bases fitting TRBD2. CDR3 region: CASSLGGAGGHQQFF. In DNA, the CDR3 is TGTGCCAGCAGCTTGGGAGGAGCGGGGGGCCACCAGCAGTTCTTC.